The clone carrying this TCR beta chain was counted at least ten times. No antigen is known for it. This record belongs to a study of T cells in Graves' hyperthyroidism and ophthalmopathy. Findings of the study overall: A model of 13 V-J pairs discriminated ophthalmopathy from stable hyperthyroidism. Blood also contained most expanded thyroid clonotypes above 0.001.

Germline V gene sequence: CDR1 LNHNV, CDR2 YYDKDF (reference sequence). The CDR3 runs to 16 residues. Trimming at V came to 3 bases and at J to 6 bases, leaving 7 bases not matched to a gene. Amplification of TCR beta CDR3 regions was performed using RNA transcripts as template. Primed by the HTBI set, a first-round RT-PCR was run on the TCR CDR3. From the multiplex PCR reads, TCRdb called clonotypes with MiXCR, one entry per CDR3 protein. The sample consists of nearly 600,000 distinct CDR3 sequences, 11% to 15% of them appearing once. Newly diagnosed hyperthyroidism, duration under 2 months, in patients aged 18 to 65. Diagnostic decisions used clinical symptoms, serum thyroxine and TRAb, thyroid ultrasound and orbital computed tomography.

V usage is TRBV15 and J usage is TRBJ2-3, with 12 bases matching TRBD2. This receptor was taken from a woman in her 30s with Graves' hyperthyroidism that later progressed to Graves' ophthalmopathy. The sample comprised blood. The CDR3 reads CATSSSSGRAIDTQYF. CDR3 coding DNA: TGTGCCACCAGCAGCTCTAGCGGGAGGGCCATTGATACGCAGTATTTT.